Sequencing of this T cell receptor (beta chain) was carried out in a study of cytomegalovirus exposure and HLA in healthy donors. Study-level results: Researchers counted 164 TCR beta chains as cytomegalovirus-associated. Three chains tied to CMV proved CMV antigen-specific in vitro. Accurate HLA-A and HLA-B prediction from TCR beta sequences was reported for most subjects.

13 Jbeta primers and 60 Vbeta primers were used for the PCR. Profiling relied on immunoSEQ multiplex PCR, and the TCRdb table lists in-frame clones only, not all of them. This table lists some 41,000 clones. Concerning this clone: The antigen is undetermined.

The source is a male donor in good health and CMV-seronegative. Material: PBMCs.

CDR3 amino acids: CASSYRIGQGQAFF. The CDR3 DNA reads TGTGCCAGCAGTTACCGAATAGGACAGGGGCAAGCTTTCTTT. The chain links TRBV6-5 to TRBJ1-1, with 9 bases that match TRBD1. CDR1 and CDR2 (germline): MNHEY, SVGAGI. Unmatched junction bases numbered 7, after V lost 2 bases and J lost 9 bases. The CDR3 loop spans 14 amino acids.